The next 5 T cell receptor beta chains were all read from a single sample in a study of cytomegalovirus exposure and HLA in healthy donors. A multiplex PCR was run with 60 Vbeta primers and 13 Jbeta primers. Sequencing was performed with immunoSEQ multiplex PCR; in TCRdb, only in-frame clones are kept and a portion is missing. This table holds approximately 100,000 clones, about 74% found once. Sequencing was carried out using PBMCs. The receptors shown here come from a woman between 18 and 30 years old in good health and CMV-seropositive.

The rearrangement uses TRBV7-9 and TRBJ2-4, with 16 bases fitting TRBD2. This CDR3 spans 18 amino acids. CDR1 SEHNR and CDR2 FQNEAQ come from the germline V gene (reference sequence). The ends lost 4 bases at V and 0 bases at J; junction bases unmatched: 3. The CDR3 spells CASSSGLAGGLAKNIQYF. The CDR3 bases are TGTGCCAGCAGCTCGGGACTAGCGGGAGGGCTAGCCAAAAACATTCAGTACTTC.

The chain uses TRBV11-1 and TRBJ2-2; the D gene is possibly TRBD2 (6 bases). CDR3 size: 16 residues. Germline V CDR1 and CDR2: SGHAT, FQDESV (reference sequence). Trimming took 1 base from V and 9 from J, leaving 18 bases between them. CDR3 sequence reads: CASSLGALPEGRELFF. CDR3 nucleotides: TGTGCCAGCAGCTTAGGCGCCTTACCGGAGGGGAGGGAGCTGTTTTTT.

This clone was observed a handful of times. The gene calls are TRBV30 and TRBJ2-7; TRBD1 aligns across 10 bases. The length of the CDR3 is 14 residues. J was trimmed by 2 bases and V by 5 bases; bases with no gene match: 6. Germline V CDR1 and CDR2: GTSNPN, SVGIG (reference sequence). CDR3 residues: CAWPGQGVPYEQYF. The CDR3 region has the DNA TGTGCCTGGCCAGGACAGGGGGTCCCCTACGAGCAGTACTTC.

This sequence joins TRBV10-3 and TRBJ2-7, with 11 nucleotides matching TRBD2. This CDR3 spans 18 amino acids. V lost 4 bases to trimming and J lost 0 bases; unmatched junction nucleotides: 11. Germline lookup yields CDR1 ENHRY and CDR2 SYGVKD. The CDR3 loop is CAISGPGLAETISYEQYF. The CDR3 bases are TGTGCCATCAGTGGCCCGGGACTAGCGGAGACTATCTCCTACGAGCAGTACTTC.

The rearrangement links TRBV9 to TRBJ1-4; TRBD1 agrees at 8 bases. Germline CDR1 reads SGDLS; CDR2 reads YYNGEE. This CDR3 is 17 amino acids long. J lost 8 bases, V lost 3 bases, and 15 bases had no gene match. This CDR3 is CASSARPGQGLGEKLFF. CDR3 in DNA: TGTGCCAGCAGCGCCCGACCAGGACAGGGCTTAGGGGAAAAACTGTTTTTT. Drawing the rest from reference TRBV9 and TRBJ1-4, the complete variable domain is DSGVTQTPKHLITATGQRVTLRCSPRSGDLSVYWYQQSLDQGLQFLIQYYNGEERAKGNILERFSAQQFPDLHSELNLSSLELGDSALYFCASSARPGQGLGEKLFFGSGTQLSVL.